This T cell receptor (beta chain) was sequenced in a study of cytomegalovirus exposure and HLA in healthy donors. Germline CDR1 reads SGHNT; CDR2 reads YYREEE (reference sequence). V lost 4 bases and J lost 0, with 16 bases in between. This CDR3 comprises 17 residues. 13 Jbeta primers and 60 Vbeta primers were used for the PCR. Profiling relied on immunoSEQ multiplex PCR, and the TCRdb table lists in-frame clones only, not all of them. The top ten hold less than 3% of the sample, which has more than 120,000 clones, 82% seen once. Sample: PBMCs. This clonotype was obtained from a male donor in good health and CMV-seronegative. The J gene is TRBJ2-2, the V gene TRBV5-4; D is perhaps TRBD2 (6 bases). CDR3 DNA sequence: TGTGCCAGCAGCCCGGGACTGATGGTATCGAACACCGGGGAGCTGTTTTTT. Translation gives CASSPGLMVSNTGELFF.